The clone carrying this T cell receptor beta chain was found a few times. The target antigen is unknown. The sample is drawn from a study of response to subunit inactivated influenza vaccine. TCRdb used MiXCR to reprocess the RT-PCR reads, holding one entry per CDR3 protein. This repertoire shows about 570,000 distinct CDR3 sequences, 10% to 15% found once; its top ten account for about a tenth. Germline V gene sequence: CDR1 SGHKS, CDR2 YYEKEE (reference sequence). The CDR3 extends over 17 amino acids. V shed 0 bases and J 7 bases; nucleotides not matched to a gene: 12. Findings and limits, study-wide: Seasonal influenza vaccination, on each occasion, was suggested by the authors to recruit few new T cells.

The receptor comes from a man in his fifties or sixties who received an inactivated influenza vaccine. The chain is built from TRBV5-5 and TRBJ1-2, with 10 bases aligning to TRBD1. The specimen was PBMCs from blood, collected on the day of vaccination. The CDR3 here is CASSLVTTGTGVSGYTF. Here the CDR3 DNA reads TGTGCCAGCAGCTTGGTAACGACCGGGACAGGGGTCTCTGGCTACACCTTC.